This TCR beta chain emerged from a study of shared clonotypes between healthy human individuals. Study information: Used for every donor were three CD4 naive, three CD4 memory, two CD8 naive and one CD8 memory plate.

Into CD45RA+ naive and CD45RA-negative memory subsets, the CD4+ cells were split. The protocol was immunoSEQ multiplex PCR, while the TCRdb copy is restricted to in-frame clones and leaves out a portion. The sample has 2 million to 3 million clones, roughly 92% seen once. A note on this clone: The target antigen is unknown.

CDR1 is SGHNT and CDR2 is YYREEE in the germline V gene (reference sequence). This CDR3 is built from 15 residues. Trimming took off 5 bases at V and 0 bases at J, with 13 bases between the two ends. Findings and limits, study-wide: Between four donors, naive CD4 clonotypes were shared at a level of approximately 5%.

The J gene is TRBJ2-3, the V gene TRBV5-4; weak D call: TRBD1 (8 bases). This clonotype originated in a man between 18 and 29 years old in good health. Material: naive CD4+ T cells sorted from blood. Subset of the sample: CD45RA+ positively selected. The CDR3 DNA sequence: TGTGCCAGCAGAGACAGGGGAGGGAGCACAGATACGCAGTATTTT. It specifies CASRDRGGSTDTQYF.